The 32 T cell receptor beta chains below come from one sample, sequenced in a study of T cell responses to AZD1222 COVID-19 vaccine. Sequenced by immunoSEQ multiplex PCR; TCRdb stores in-frame clones only, minus some. The table lists under 150,000 clones, roughly 92% of them singletons. The material was peripheral blood, obtained on day 0 of AZD1222 vaccination. The receptor set was obtained from an adult in good health.

The rearrangement links TRBV15 to TRBJ1-1; no firm D call. Trimming removed 8 bases at V and 0 bases at J, with 10 bases between. The CDR3 spans 13 residues. Germline V gives CDR1 LNHNV, CDR2 YYDKDF (reference sequence). CDR3 loop: CATSRRLNTEAFF. The CDR3 DNA reads TGTGCCACCTCTCGGCGGCTGAACACTGAAGCTTTCTTT.

The CDR3 region is CASSISYRAGYTF. In DNA, the CDR3 is TGTGCCAGCAGTATAAGCTACAGGGCTGGCTACACCTTC. The chain carries TRBV2 and TRBJ1-2; TRBD1 might be the D (6 bases). Trimming pared 5 bases from V and 7 bases from J, leaving 14 bases between. The CDR3 length is 13 residues. Looked up from germline, CDR1 is SNHLY and CDR2 is FYNNEI. Complete variable domain (other parts from reference TRBV2 and TRBJ1-2): EPEVTQTPSHQVTQMGQEVILRCVPISNHLYFYWYRQILGQKVEFLVSFYNNEISEKSEIFDDQFSVERPDGSNFTLKIRSTKLEDSAMYFCASSISYRAGYTFGSGTRLTVV.

V gene TRBV19 combines with J gene TRBJ1-1, with unresolved D. CDR1 LNHDA and CDR2 SQIVND come from the germline V gene (reference sequence). V gave up 5 bases and J gave up 5 bases, with 12 bases separating them. CDR3 size: 13 residues. DNA of the CDR3: TGTGCCAGTAGTCTCGGCGCGGGAACTGAAGCTTTCTTT. Encoded protein: CASSLGAGTEAFF. Combining the CDR3 with reference TRBV19 and TRBJ1-1 gives the whole variable domain DGGITQSPKYLFRKEGQNVTLSCEQNLNHDAMYWYRQDPGQGLRLIYYSQIVNDFQKGDIAEGYSVSREKKESFPLTVTSAQKNPTAFYLCASSLGAGTEAFFGQGTRLTVV.

The rearrangement joins TRBV29-1 to TRBJ2-2; 8 nucleotides align to TRBD1. The junction had 12 bases not matched to a gene; V was cut back by 6 bases and J by 6 bases. CDR1 SQVTM and CDR2 ANQGSEA come from the germline V gene. This CDR3 is built from 15 residues. CDR3 DNA: TGCAGCGTAGGCCGGACAGGGTGGCGGTCCGGGGAGCTGTTTTTT. Its translation: CSVGRTGWRSGELFF.

The V and J genes are TRBV27 and TRBJ2-7, with TRBD1 matching over 7 bases. With 8 bases clipped from V and 1 base from J, the junction kept 8 bases outside the gene matches. CDR1 MNHEY and CDR2 SMNVEV come from the germline V gene (reference sequence). This CDR3 comprises 14 residues. CDR3 amino acids: CASGGQAPSYEQYF. The DNA of the CDR3 is TGTGCCAGCGGTGGACAGGCCCCATCCTACGAGCAGTACTTC.

V gene TRBV11-2 combines with J gene TRBJ1-6; no clear D gene. There are 15 residues in the CDR3. The V end was cut by 5 bases, the J end by 6 bases, with 14 bases between. Germline CDR1 reads SGHAT; CDR2 reads FQNNGV. The CDR3 coding sequence is TGTGCCAGCAGCCCCGGACCGGCCATTAATTCACCCCTCCACTTT. Encoded protein: CASSPGPAINSPLHF.

The chain is built from TRBV7-9 and TRBJ2-3; no clear D gene. Deletions cut 4 bases from V and 3 bases from J, with 11 bases between. Germline V gives CDR1 SEHNR, CDR2 FQNEAQ (reference sequence). The CDR3 is made up of 14 amino acids. The CDR3 bases are TGTGCCAGCAGCTCGGTAGGGCTAACAGATACGCAGTATTTT. Protein: CASSSVGLTDTQYF.

The V and J genes are TRBV10-1 and TRBJ2-2; D is unclear. V was clipped by 3 bases and J by 5 bases, with 7 bases between them. The CDR3 is made up of 13 amino acids. Germline V gene sequence: CDR1 WNHNN, CDR2 SYGVQD (reference sequence). The CDR3: CASSDSLTGELFF. The CDR3 DNA reads as TGCGCCAGCAGTGACAGTTTGACCGGGGAGCTGTTTTTT.

The rearrangement uses TRBV19 and TRBJ1-4, with TRBD1 as a possible D gene (6 bases). Trimming stripped 5 bases from V and 3 bases from J, with 22 bases between. Germline V gene lookup returns CDR1 LNHDA and CDR2 SQIVND (reference sequence). The CDR3 is made up of 18 amino acids. The CDR3, as DNA: TGTGCCAGTAGTCTCGACAGGTTAGGTATTTCGGCTAATGAAAAACTGTTTTTT. Its protein is CASSLDRLGISANEKLFF.

This clone was found once. The V and J genes are TRBV5-1 and TRBJ2-3; D possibly uses TRBD1 or TRBD2 (5 bases each). Between the trimmed V and J ends, which lost 3 bases and 2 bases, there was a span of 10 bases. CDR1 and CDR2 (germline): SGHRS, YFSETQ. This CDR3 has 14 amino acids. The CDR3 bases are TGCGCCAGCAGCTCCGGGACGCTCACAGATACGCAGTATTTT. The encoded protein is CASSSGTLTDTQYF.

The chain couples TRBV21-1 to TRBJ1-5. TRBV21-1 has pseudogene status. The CDR3 is made up of 14 amino acids. The CDR3 here is CASTRGRGNQPQHF. For the CDR3, the DNA is TGTGCCAGCACAAGGGGGAGGGGTAATCAGCCCCAGCATTTT.

The V and J genes are TRBV28 and TRBJ2-7; D gene ambiguous. CDR3 length: 11 residues. Germline assignment: CDR1 MDHEN and CDR2 SYDVKM. V was clipped by 2 bases and J by 4 bases, with 3 bases between them. The CDR3 region has the DNA TGTGCCAGCAGTTTAGGGTACGAGCAGTACTTC. Protein product: CASSLGYEQYF. The complete variable domain, with remaining parts taken from reference TRBV28 and TRBJ2-7, reads DVKVTQSSRYLVKRTGEKVFLECVQDMDHENMFWYRQDPGLGLRLIYFSYDVKMKEKGDIPEGYSVSREKKERFSLILESASTNQTSMYLCASSLGYEQYFGPGTRLTVT.

The table lists this clone with a count of one. The chain recombines TRBV5-1 with TRBJ2-2, with D perhaps matching TRBD1 (6 bases). The germline gives CDR1 SGHRS, CDR2 YFSETQ. CDR3 length: 16 residues. The V end was cut by 0 bases, the J end by 0 bases, with 9 bases between. The DNA for the CDR3 is TGCGCCAGCAGCTTGGCCGGACAGACGAACACCGGGGAGCTGTTTTTT. This translates into CASSLAGQTNTGELFF.

The gene calls are TRBV6-5 and TRBJ1-4; 7 bases align to TRBD1. Trimming removed 6 bases from V and 5 bases from J; junction bases left unmatched: 3. This CDR3 comprises 13 residues. Germline assignment: CDR1 MNHEY and CDR2 SVGAGI. Here the CDR3 reads CASRKGQNEKLFF. The CDR3 nucleotides are TGTGCCAGCAGAAAGGGACAGAATGAAAAACTGTTTTTT.

The rearrangement joins TRBV20-1 to TRBJ2-1; 12 bases align to TRBD2. Germline-derived CDR1 and CDR2 are DFQATT and SNEGSKA (reference sequence). V shed 3 bases and J 2 bases; nucleotides not matched to a gene: 8. CDR3 length: 17 amino acids. The CDR3 here is CSASFLAGGLTYNEQFF. The CDR3 DNA reads TGCAGTGCTAGTTTCCTAGCGGGGGGGCTCACCTACAATGAGCAGTTCTTC.

This clone was seen only once. V gene TRBV6-5 combines with J gene TRBJ1-4; D is undetermined. CDR3 size: 13 residues. Germline CDR1 is MNHEY and CDR2 is SVGAGI. The germline V and J ends were trimmed by 0 bases and 7 bases, with 6 bases remaining between them. This chain's CDR3 is CASSYSTGEKLFF. CDR3 DNA sequence: TGTGCCAGCAGTTACTCGACGGGTGAAAAACTGTTTTTT.

This chain links TRBV5-6 with TRBJ1-2, with D hard to call. Germline V lookup: CDR1 SGHDT, CDR2 YYEEEE. The CDR3 is 14 residues long. V shed 4 bases and J shed 3 bases, with 13 bases lying between them. The CDR3 nucleotides read TGTGCCAGCAGCCCCGCCGAGGGCGACTATGGCTACACCTTC. This codes for CASSPAEGDYGYTF.

This chain links TRBV10-3 with TRBJ1-3; D possibly corresponds to TRBD1 (6 bases). The CDR3 runs to 14 residues. The V end lost 4 bases, the J end lost 3 bases, and 10 bases lay between the germline ends. The germline CDR1 and CDR2 sequences are ENHRY and SYGVKD. The CDR3 coding sequence is TGTGCCATCAGTGGGGGGGCGCATGGAAACACCATATATTTT. This codes for CAISGGAHGNTIYF.

The sample holds a few counts of this clone. The chain employs TRBV2 and TRBJ1-4; D gene uncertain. CDR3 length: 15 residues. The germline V gene encodes CDR1 SNHLY and CDR2 FYNNEI. With 0 bases removed from V and 8 bases from J, the gap between germline ends came to 13 bases. CDR3 DNA: TGTGCCAGCAGTGAAGCGCAAAGGGTAACGGAAAAACTGTTTTTT. Its protein product is CASSEAQRVTEKLFF.

This clone was seen only once. The V call is TRBV7-2, the J call TRBJ2-4, with TRBD1 as a possible D gene (5 bases). This CDR3 spans 14 amino acids. Per germline, CDR1 SGHTA and CDR2 FQGNSA. Trimming removed 4 bases from V and 5 bases from J, with 12 bases in between. CDR3 nucleotides: TGTGCCAGCAGCTCCCGTCCAGGGCAAAACATTCAGTACTTC. Residues: CASSSRPGQNIQYF.

The chain employs TRBV6-6 and TRBJ2-3; possibly TRBD1 for D (5 bases). Trimming pared 0 bases from V and 4 bases from J, leaving 14 bases between. Germline CDR1 reads MNHNY; CDR2 reads SVGAGI (reference sequence). The CDR3 is 16 amino acids. The CDR3, as DNA: TGTGCCAGCAGTTACTCGGTGGCAGGGTACGCAGATACGCAGTATTTT. As protein: CASSYSVAGYADTQYF.

This chain uses TRBV5-1 with TRBJ1-2; the D is unclear. This CDR3 spans 13 amino acids. Per germline, CDR1 SGHRS and CDR2 YFSETQ. Trimming shortened V by 0 bases and J by 14 bases, and 17 bases separated the two germline ends. CDR3 loop: CASSLGPTEPLTF. In nucleotides, the CDR3 is TGCGCCAGCAGCTTGGGCCCGACCGAACCTCTAACCTTC.

The chain recombines TRBV5-6 with TRBJ1-1; D may be TRBD1 (5 bases). CDR1 is SGHDT and CDR2 is YYEEEE in the germline V gene. CDR3 length: 16 amino acids. Trimming stripped 1 base from V and 7 bases from J, with 20 bases between. In DNA form, the CDR3 reads TGTGCCAGCAGCTTGCCTATTTACCCCGTGGGGGATGAAGCTTTCTTT. It codes for CASSLPIYPVGDEAFF.

This clone has just one count. The rearrangement links TRBV19 to TRBJ1-4; D is undetermined. Germline lookup yields CDR1 LNHDA and CDR2 SQIVND (reference sequence). The ends were cut back, 1 base at V and 8 bases at J, with 11 bases in the middle. The CDR3 sequence is 14 residues long. CDR3 nucleotide sequence: TGTGCCAGTAGTATAGGCAGGCCGTGGGAAAAACTGTTTTTT. Translated, it gives CASSIGRPWEKLFF.

This chain links TRBV2 with TRBJ1-1; no definite D call. Trimming stripped 7 bases from V and 4 bases from J, with 16 bases between. The CDR3 is made up of 14 amino acids. Germline values: CDR1 SNHLY, CDR2 FYNNEI. The CDR3 DNA is TGTGCCAGCATCCGAAAGAGGGAGGCCACTGAAGCTTTCTTT. Residues: CASIRKREATEAFF.

V gene TRBV30 combines with J gene TRBJ1-6, with D possibly being TRBD1 (6 bases). The germline gives CDR1 GTSNPN, CDR2 SVGIG (reference sequence). V dropped 7 bases and J dropped 8 bases, with 15 bases sitting between them. CDR3 length equals 13 residues. In nucleotides, the CDR3 is TGTGCCTCATCACAGGGCGTCGATTCACCCCTCCACTTT. Its protein product is CASSQGVDSPLHF.

CDR3 bases: TGTGCCAGCGTCCGGGACTCTAACGGGGAAGCTTTCTTT. Translation gives CASVRDSNGEAFF. V and J are TRBV18 and TRBJ1-1, with TRBD1 as a possible D gene (5 bases). Between the trimmed V and J ends, which lost 8 bases and 8 bases, there was a span of 18 bases. The CDR3 runs to 13 residues. Germline values: CDR1 KGHSH, CDR2 LQKENI.

This sequence joins TRBV6-5 and TRBJ2-3, with a tentative D call TRBD2 (6 bases). The CDR3 runs to 15 residues. V lost 8 bases and J 2 bases, leaving 17 bases between the germline ends. Germline V gene data show CDR1 as MNHEY and CDR2 as SVGAGI. The CDR3 sequence: CASGSLRGNTDTQYF. As DNA, the CDR3 is TGTGCCAGCGGTTCCTTGCGGGGAAACACAGATACGCAGTATTTT.

The rearrangement links TRBV10-3 to TRBJ2-5, with D perhaps TRBD1 (6 bases). The CDR3 covers 13 residues. Germline-derived CDR1 and CDR2 are ENHRY and SYGVKD. V lost 2 bases, J lost 3 bases, and 7 bases lay in between. CDR3 sequence reads: CAISEGGKETQYF. Here the CDR3 DNA reads TGTGCCATCAGTGAGGGGGGCAAAGAGACCCAGTACTTC.

The chain has TRBV10-2 and TRBJ2-7, with D possibly TRBD2 on 7 matching bases. This CDR3 is built from 15 residues. Germline CDR1 is WSHSY and CDR2 is SAAADI. With 3 bases removed from V and 4 bases from J, the gap between germline ends came to 16 bases. CDR3 sequence (DNA): TGCGCCAGCAGTGAATCGAGGGGGGGTACTTACGAGCAGTACTTC. Residues: CASSESRGGTYEQYF.

The gene calls are TRBV19 and TRBJ1-1, with no clear D. The germline V and J ends were trimmed by 3 bases and 4 bases, with 12 bases remaining between them. The germline V gene encodes CDR1 LNHDA and CDR2 SQIVND (reference sequence). The CDR3 consists of 14 residues. CDR3 in DNA: TGTGCCAGTAGTATCACCCCACGGCTCACTGAAGCTTTCTTT. Protein: CASSITPRLTEAFF. Full variable domain (outside the CDR3, taken from reference TRBV19 and TRBJ1-1): DGGITQSPKYLFRKEGQNVTLSCEQNLNHDAMYWYRQDPGQGLRLIYYSQIVNDFQKGDIAEGYSVSREKKESFPLTVTSAQKNPTAFYLCASSITPRLTEAFFGQGTRLTVV.

This chain links TRBV12-3 or TRBV12-4 with TRBJ2-1; no clear D. CDR3 length: 13 amino acids. Trimming stripped 3 bases from V and 0 bases from J, with 3 bases between. CDR3 sequence: CASSFFSYNEQFF. In nucleotides, the CDR3 is TGTGCCAGCAGTTTCTTCTCCTACAATGAGCAGTTCTTC.